A selection of T cell receptor beta chains follows, all from one sample in a study of blood T cell repertoires in COVID-19. Repertoires were generated with immunoSEQ multiplex PCR, while TCRdb's copy carries only in-frame clones and drops some. Of a few hundred thousand clones in the sample, around 92% were seen once. Sequencing was performed on PBMCs or T cells enriched from blood (not recorded which). The source of these receptors is a woman in her 50s who had been exposed to COVID-19. The CDR3 runs from the conserved cysteine through the conserved F or W. Fields, in order: CDR3 protein, V gene, J gene.

CASSLGDRGSYEQYF	TRBV3-1/TRBV3-2	TRBJ2-7
CASSDSRQRSGNTIYF	TRBV6-4	TRBJ1-3
CASSLGDITEAFF	TRBV28	TRBJ1-1
CASSPSWTGSSYNSPLHF	TRBV7-9	TRBJ1-6
CASSQGPLGGGAENEQFF	TRBV4-1	TRBJ2-1
CASSLEGAGLSGELFF	TRBV28	TRBJ2-2
CASSQDHPGLQDTQYF	TRBV4-1	TRBJ2-3
CASRQTPQGFAFNTEAFF	TRBV28	TRBJ1-1
CASSPASGGVHEQYF	TRBV5-1	TRBJ2-7
CASREGGLNYGYTF	TRBV6-5	TRBJ1-2
CASSLRAGGRMTYNEQFF	TRBV27	TRBJ2-1
CASSWAAGELFF	TRBV28	TRBJ2-2
CASSYRAASGGSYEQYF	TRBV7-8	TRBJ2-7
CSVIPPGHTNTGELFF	TRBV29-1	TRBJ2-2
CASSEGQGGGYTF	TRBV2	TRBJ1-2
CASRGWGLLSEQYF	TRBV28	TRBJ2-7
CARRQGAPFPLHF	TRBV2	TRBJ1-6
CASSPPGQGAGSPLHF	TRBV18	TRBJ1-6
CSGGTSGEQYF	TRBV29-1	TRBJ2-7
CASSYRSLTEAFF	TRBV12-3/TRBV12-4	TRBJ1-1
CASSPPSRGGSEQYF	TRBV3-1/TRBV3-2	TRBJ2-7
CASSLSTGDQETQYF	TRBV5-4	TRBJ2-5
CASSLTGGHETQYF	TRBV7-2	TRBJ2-5
CAIKVGGAITGELFF	TRBV19	TRBJ2-2
CASSIDSPEPQHF	TRBV19	TRBJ1-5
CASSLDKGLRGYTF	TRBV18	TRBJ1-2
CASSAGQGWYGYTF	TRBV2	TRBJ1-2
CASSRTDGTYEQYF	TRBV5-4	TRBJ2-7
CASSLSGQGVNNSPLHF	TRBV7-9	TRBJ1-6
CASSHYRDRGSEGYTF	TRBV3-1/TRBV3-2	TRBJ1-2
CASSDLGTGFSNNSPLHF	TRBV25-1	TRBJ1-6
CASIVGDRPTDTQYF	TRBV2	TRBJ2-3
CASSGKTGTYEQYF	TRBV7-9	TRBJ2-7
CASSPGQGTDTQYF	TRBV19	TRBJ2-3
CASSPRPSLFMNTEAFF	TRBV6-2/TRBV6-3	TRBJ1-1
CASSPRGGGDSNQPQHF	TRBV18	TRBJ1-5
CASSSSLTWELFF	TRBV5-1	TRBJ2-2
CASSQEFRGLAGGLSGGELFF	TRBV4-2	TRBJ2-2
CASTPRGGGSSGANVLTF	TRBV5-4	TRBJ2-6
CASSGEAGGRKLFF	TRBV7-9	TRBJ1-4
CASSPQGQGTGELFF	TRBV4-1	TRBJ2-2
CASGGRDKDYGYTF	TRBV2	TRBJ1-2
CASSEGLGADTQYF	TRBV6-1	TRBJ2-3
CASSQDGYRGSPGSPLHF	TRBV14	TRBJ1-6
CASSLPLGGGLSSSYNSPLHF	TRBV28	TRBJ1-6
CASSVQGYEQYF	TRBV2	TRBJ2-7
CASSQDSAGGRYEQYF	TRBV4-2	TRBJ2-7
CASSRPGGEQFF	TRBV5-1	TRBJ2-1
CASRRRTGVREKLFF	TRBV28	TRBJ1-4
CASSQEPIRLAGFQETQYF	TRBV4-1	TRBJ2-5
CAWARGTRNEQFF	TRBV30	TRBJ2-1
CSASWGSGNTEAFF	TRBV20-1	TRBJ1-1